This TCR beta chain was identified during a study of blood T cell repertoires in COVID-19. Sequencing used immunoSEQ multiplex PCR; TCRdb keeps in-frame clones, though not all of them. The repertoire includes 150,000 to 200,000 clones, roughly 82% of them detected once, and around 10% sits in the top ten. The CDR3 spans 17 residues. CDR1 is SGHNT and CDR2 is YYREEE in the germline V gene (reference sequence). V lost 0 bases and J 0 bases, leaving 13 bases between the germline ends. The source of this sequence is a man in his fifties who had recovered from COVID-19. This chain joins TRBV5-4 and TRBJ2-4; D is unclear. Material for sequencing was PBMCs or T cells enriched from blood (not recorded which). The CDR3 spells CASSLDGVRVAKNIQYF. For the CDR3, the DNA is TGTGCCAGCAGCTTGGATGGCGTTCGGGTAGCCAAAAACATTCAGTACTTC.